This T cell receptor beta chain was captured in a study of blood T cell repertoires in COVID-19. Study overall: Sources were T cells, B-cell-depleted T cells, or PBMCs; the material itself was cDNA or gDNA.

Trimming pared 5 bases from V and 4 bases from J, leaving 17 bases between. This CDR3 spans 16 amino acids. Germline V lookup: CDR1 SSHAT, CDR2 FNYEAQ (reference sequence). Sequencing was performed with immunoSEQ multiplex PCR; in TCRdb, only in-frame clones are kept and a portion is missing. The repertoire holds approximately 230,000 clones, with approximately 80% as singletons. Specimen: PBMCs or T cells enriched from blood (not recorded which). This clonotype was obtained from a man between 35 and 55 years old who had recovered from COVID-19. This chain uses TRBV7-7 with TRBJ2-2, with TRBD2 as a possible D gene (5 bases). CDR3: CASSPWRSGSTGELFF. Here the CDR3 DNA reads TGTGCCAGCAGCCCGTGGAGGTCAGGTAGCACCGGGGAGCTGTTTTTT.